One sample yielded the 26 T cell receptor beta chains listed below, sequenced in a study of blood T cell repertoires in COVID-19. Assay used: immunoSEQ multiplex PCR; TCRdb lists only in-frame clones, some missing. The sample contains 190,000 or so clones, around 90% of which appear only once. Sequencing used peripheral blood. These receptors originate from a man in his fifties with acute or convalescent COVID-19.

CDR3 sequence: CASSLTGFQLNGYTF. CDR3 coding DNA: TGTGCCAGTAGCCTAACGGGGTTTCAGCTTAATGGCTACACCTTC. The rearrangement links TRBV19 to TRBJ1-2; no definite D call. V dropped 6 bases and J dropped 6 bases, with 20 bases sitting between them. Germline V gene data show CDR1 as LNHDA and CDR2 as SQIVND (reference sequence). CDR3 size: 15 residues. Filled out from reference TRBV19 and TRBJ1-2, the complete variable domain reads DGGITQSPKYLFRKEGQNVTLSCEQNLNHDAMYWYRQDPGQGLRLIYYSQIVNDFQKGDIAEGYSVSREKKESFPLTVTSAQKNPTAFYLCASSLTGFQLNGYTFGSGTRLTVV.

V gene TRBV28 combines with J gene TRBJ1-3; 10 bases match TRBD1. This CDR3 region has 17 residues. V lost 6 bases and J lost 4; bases outside the gene matches: 12. The germline V gene has CDR1 MDHEN and CDR2 SYDVKM. As DNA, the CDR3 is TGTGCCAGCAGATTCCTTCGAGACAGGGGGCGCGGAAACACCATATATTTT. The encoded protein is CASRFLRDRGRGNTIYF.

The chain combines TRBV7-2 with TRBJ2-3; 9 positions match TRBD1. The CDR3 has 15 amino acids. The V gene's germline CDR1 is SGHTA and CDR2 FQGNSA. After removal of 2 bases from V and 3 bases from J, the junction contained 3 bases not matched to a gene. CDR3 in DNA: TGTGCCAGCAGCTTAACTGGGACAGGGACAGATACGCAGTATTTT. Translated, it gives CASSLTGTGTDTQYF. Combining the CDR3 with reference TRBV7-2 and TRBJ2-3 gives the whole variable domain GAGVSQSPSNKVTEKGKDVELRCDPISGHTALYWYRQSLGQGLEFLIYFQGNSAPDKSGLPSDRFSAERTGGSVSTLTIQRTQQEDSAVYLCASSLTGTGTDTQYFGPGTRLTVL.

This CDR3 is CASTQGYWTGNTIYF. For the CDR3, the DNA is TGTGCCAGTACGCAGGGTTATTGGACTGGAAACACCATATATTTT. The rearrangement joins TRBV19 to TRBJ1-3; a possible D gene is TRBD1 (5 bases). Germline V gene data show CDR1 as LNHDA and CDR2 as SQIVND (reference sequence). The CDR3 extends over 15 amino acids. The V end was cut by 7 bases, the J end by 2 bases, with 15 bases between.

The CDR3 sequence is CASSSGLYRGTEAFF. The CDR3, as DNA: TGTGCCAGCAGTAGCGGACTTTACCGTGGCACTGAAGCTTTCTTT. The V call is TRBV6-2 or TRBV6-3, the J call TRBJ1-1; D remains unclear. The CDR3 has 15 residues. Germline CDR1 is MNHEY and CDR2 is SVGEGT. V lost 5 bases and J lost 4, with 17 bases in between.

This chain links TRBV7-2 with TRBJ1-1; no firm D call. With 1 base removed from V and 1 base from J, the gap between germline ends came to 7 bases. The germline gives CDR1 SGHTA, CDR2 FQGNSA. This CDR3 region has 14 residues. CDR3 nucleotide sequence: TGTGCCAGCAGCTTAGTGGCGGAGAACACTGAAGCTTTCTTT. Translating it yields CASSLVAENTEAFF.

The rearrangement joins TRBV2 to TRBJ2-1; 7 nucleotides agree with TRBD2. The junction had 16 bases not matched to a gene; V was cut back by 6 bases and J by 2 bases. CDR3 size: 18 residues. Per the germline V gene, CDR1 is SNHLY and CDR2 is FYNNEI. DNA of the CDR3: TGTGCCAGCAGCGACCCCACGTTAGGGCGGGAGCCCTACAATGAGCAGTTCTTC. This translates into CASSDPTLGREPYNEQFF.

The rearrangement links TRBV4-3 to TRBJ1-4, with D possibly matching TRBD1 (5 bases). There are 14 residues in the CDR3. Per germline, CDR1 LGHNA and CDR2 YSLEER. Trimming removed 5 bases at V and 7 bases at J, with 14 bases between. CDR3 sequence reads: CASSSGSGGEKLFF. The CDR3 DNA reads as TGCGCCAGCAGCTCAGGGTCGGGGGGTGAAAAACTGTTTTTT.

V and J are TRBV5-8 and TRBJ2-5, with no clear D. Between the trimmed V and J ends, which lost 5 bases and 5 bases, there was a span of 10 bases. There are 12 residues in the CDR3. Germline CDR1 is SGHTS and CDR2 is YDEGEE. The chain's CDR3 is CASSSTRETQYF. The CDR3 coding sequence is TGTGCCAGCAGTTCAACGAGGGAGACCCAGTACTTC.

The V gene is TRBV18, the J gene TRBJ1-1; weak D call: TRBD1 (5 bases). The CDR3 spans 15 residues. V lost 1 base and J lost 5, with 14 bases in between. Germline V gene sequence: CDR1 KGHSH, CDR2 LQKENI. The CDR3 nucleotides are TGTGCCAGCTCACCACTTATCCCAGGGCAAACTGAAGCTTTCTTT. It encodes CASSPLIPGQTEAFF.

The V call is TRBV30, the J call TRBJ1-6, with TRBD1 matching over 7 bases. Germline loops: CDR1 GTSNPN, CDR2 SVGIG (reference sequence). V trimming: 1 base; J trimming: 7 bases; junction bases outside the gene matches: 1. This CDR3 region has 13 residues. This CDR3 reads CAWSETGNSPLHF. Written as DNA, the CDR3 is TGTGCCTGGAGTGAGACAGGGAATTCACCCCTCCACTTT.

This chain joins TRBV27 and TRBJ2-7; the match to TRBD2 covers 13 bases. CDR3 length equals 16 residues. CDR1 and CDR2 from the germline V gene are MNHEY and SMNVEV (reference sequence). Germline trimming cut 4 bases from V and 5 bases from J; bases unmatched to any gene: 8. The CDR3 here is CASSSRLAGGSHEQYF. In DNA form, the CDR3 reads TGTGCCAGCAGTTCCCGACTAGCGGGAGGTTCTCACGAGCAGTACTTC.

V is TRBV27 and J is TRBJ2-5; 14 nucleotides match TRBD2. The V segment lost 0 bases and the J segment 4 bases; nucleotides outside the gene matches: 7. The CDR3 contains 18 residues. Germline V gene lookup returns CDR1 MNHEY and CDR2 SMNVEV (reference sequence). The CDR3 loop reads CASSLSATSGRVGETQYF. The CDR3 DNA sequence: TGTGCCAGCAGTTTATCGGCGACTAGCGGGAGGGTTGGAGAGACCCAGTACTTC.

This clone was picked up a small number of times. V and J are TRBV5-1 and TRBJ2-7; TRBD1 aligns across 8 bases. J gave up 7 bases and V 6 bases, and 9 bases lay outside the gene matches. Germline V CDR1 and CDR2: SGHRS, YFSETQ. The CDR3 extends over 13 amino acids. The CDR3 DNA is TGCGCCAGCACCCGGACAGGGCTGGGAGAGCAGTACTTC. It translates to CASTRTGLGEQYF.

The chain is built from TRBV28 and TRBJ1-2; D is unclear. Trimming took off 3 bases at V and 4 bases at J, with 6 bases between the two ends. CDR1 MDHEN and CDR2 SYDVKM come from the germline V gene. This CDR3 is built from 12 residues. The CDR3 is CASSFRSYGYTF. In DNA form, the CDR3 reads TGTGCCAGCAGTTTTCGCAGCTATGGCTACACCTTC.

V gene TRBV6-2 or TRBV6-3 combines with J gene TRBJ1-3; D might be TRBD1 (6 bases). V dropped 6 bases and J dropped 2 bases, with 14 bases sitting between them. In germline, CDR1 is MNHEY, CDR2 SVGEGT. The length of the CDR3 is 15 residues. CDR3 sequence: CASSRSGTTGNTIYF. CDR3 nucleotide sequence: TGTGCCAGCAGCCGGTCCGGGACAACTGGAAACACCATATATTTT.

This chain joins TRBV20-1 and TRBJ2-7; tentative D call: TRBD1 (5 bases). The V end lost 5 bases, the J end lost 7 bases, and 12 bases lay between the germline ends. This CDR3 has 11 amino acids. Germline CDR1 and CDR2: DFQATT and SNEGSKA (reference sequence). The CDR3, as DNA: TGCAGTGCTCCGGAAGGGGTAGAGCAGTACTTC. It yields the protein CSAPEGVEQYF.

The chain has TRBV28 and TRBJ2-7; TRBD1 agrees at 10 bases. CDR1 MDHEN and CDR2 SYDVKM come from the germline V gene. V lost 3 bases to trimming and J lost 1 base; unmatched junction nucleotides: 0. The length of the CDR3 is 14 residues. CDR3 protein: CASSLGQGSYEQYF. CDR3 bases: TGTGCCAGCAGTTTGGGACAGGGGTCCTACGAGCAGTACTTC.

The chain combines TRBV7-8 with TRBJ2-7; 8 positions agree with TRBD1. The germline V gene has CDR1 SGHVS and CDR2 FQNEAQ. With 5 bases clipped from V and 3 bases from J, the junction kept 6 bases outside the gene matches. This CDR3 is 14 amino acids long. The CDR3 is CASSHRDRFYEQYF. Here the CDR3 DNA reads TGTGCCAGCAGCCACCGGGACAGGTTCTACGAGCAGTACTTC.

The rearrangement joins TRBV5-1 to TRBJ1-1, with TRBD1 as a possible D gene (5 bases). The V end lost 3 bases, the J end lost 5 bases, and 11 bases lay between the germline ends. This CDR3 is 13 amino acids long. Germline lookup yields CDR1 SGHRS and CDR2 YFSETQ. The CDR3 bases are TGCGCCAGCAGCTCTTACAGGACGACTGAAGCTTTCTTT. Its protein product is CASSSYRTTEAFF.

The chain recombines TRBV1 with TRBJ2-5; the table's D call TRBD2 went unverified against the DNA. TRBV1 is a known pseudogene. The CDR3 extends over 18 amino acids. CDR3 coding DNA: TGCACCAGCAGCCAAGAAGGCCCTAGCGGGAGCCCAACGGAGACCCAGTACTTC. Amino acids: CTSSQEGPSGSPTETQYF.

The chain has TRBV7-2 and TRBJ2-1; 13 positions match TRBD2. CDR1 is SGHTA and CDR2 is FQGNSA in the germline V gene. CDR3 length equals 18 residues. J lost 4 bases, V lost 4 bases, and 10 bases had no gene match. CDR3 nucleotide sequence: TGTGCCAGCAGCTCTTCTCTAGGACTAGCGGGAGAATACAATGAGCAGTTCTTC. Translated: CASSSSLGLAGEYNEQFF.

This clone was picked up one time. The chain employs TRBV18 and TRBJ2-1; D perhaps matches TRBD2 (6 bases). The germline V and J ends were trimmed by 6 bases and 7 bases, with 13 bases remaining between them. Germline lookup yields CDR1 KGHSH and CDR2 LQKENI. The CDR3 is made up of 13 amino acids. The CDR3 region has the DNA TGTGCCAGCTCTGGAGGAGGGCTTAATGAGCAGTTCTTC. This codes for CASSGGGLNEQFF.

The chain joins TRBV5-5 to TRBJ2-7; perhaps TRBD2 as D (6 bases). Per germline, CDR1 SGHKS and CDR2 YYEKEE (reference sequence). The CDR3 has 13 amino acids. V was pared by 1 base and J by 3 bases, with 8 bases between. CDR3 protein: CASSLTGDYEQYV. The CDR3 DNA is TGTGCCAGCAGCTTGACGGGGGACTACGAGCAGTACGTC.

The chain couples TRBV11-1 to TRBJ2-3, with 8 nucleotides matching TRBD2. This CDR3 spans 15 amino acids. V lost 5 bases, J lost 5 bases, and 9 bases stayed unmatched. Germline loops: CDR1 SGHAT, CDR2 FQDESV (reference sequence). CDR3 in DNA: TGTGCCAGCAGCGGGACTAGTGCGCTGGGAGATACGCAGTATTTT. Protein product: CASSGTSALGDTQYF.

The chain recombines TRBV6-1 with TRBJ1-2; D is perhaps TRBD1 (6 bases). V was trimmed by 2 bases and J by 4 bases, leaving 11 bases between them. Germline values: CDR1 MNHNS, CDR2 SASEGT. The CDR3 contains 14 residues. The CDR3 nucleotides are TGTGCCAGCAGTGAAACCCGAGGGGGCTATGGCTACACCTTC. It translates to CASSETRGGYGYTF.